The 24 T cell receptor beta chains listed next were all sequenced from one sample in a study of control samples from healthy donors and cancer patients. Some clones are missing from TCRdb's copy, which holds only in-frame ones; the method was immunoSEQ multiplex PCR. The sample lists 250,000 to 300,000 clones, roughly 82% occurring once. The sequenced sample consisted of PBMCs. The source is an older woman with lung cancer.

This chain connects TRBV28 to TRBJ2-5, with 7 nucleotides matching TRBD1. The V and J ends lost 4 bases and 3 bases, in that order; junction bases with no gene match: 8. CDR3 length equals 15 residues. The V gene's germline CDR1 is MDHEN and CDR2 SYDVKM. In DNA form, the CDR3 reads TGTGCCAGCAGTTCCCTTCTACAGGGGAAAGAGACCCAGTACTTC. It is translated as CASSSLLQGKETQYF.

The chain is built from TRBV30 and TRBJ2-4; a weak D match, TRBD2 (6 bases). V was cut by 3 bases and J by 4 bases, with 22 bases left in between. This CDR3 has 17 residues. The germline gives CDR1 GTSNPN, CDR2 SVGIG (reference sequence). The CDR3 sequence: CAWSVGGTVVRKNIQYF. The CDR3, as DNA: TGTGCCTGGAGCGTCGGGGGTACGGTGGTTCGGAAAAACATTCAGTACTTC.

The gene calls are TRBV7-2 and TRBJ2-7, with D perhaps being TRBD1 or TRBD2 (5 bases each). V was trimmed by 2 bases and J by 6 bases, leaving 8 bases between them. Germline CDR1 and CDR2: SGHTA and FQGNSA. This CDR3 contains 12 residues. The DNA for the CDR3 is TGTGCCAGCAGCTTACGGGGACGCGAGCAGTACTTC. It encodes CASSLRGREQYF.

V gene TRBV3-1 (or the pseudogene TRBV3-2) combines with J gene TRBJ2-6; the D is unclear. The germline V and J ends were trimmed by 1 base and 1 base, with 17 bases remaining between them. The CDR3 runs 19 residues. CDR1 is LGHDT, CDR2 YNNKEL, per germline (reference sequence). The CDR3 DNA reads TGTGCCAGCAGCCAAGCCCTGGCCCTGGTGGGGTCTGGGGCCAACGTCCTGACTTTC. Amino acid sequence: CASSQALALVGSGANVLTF.

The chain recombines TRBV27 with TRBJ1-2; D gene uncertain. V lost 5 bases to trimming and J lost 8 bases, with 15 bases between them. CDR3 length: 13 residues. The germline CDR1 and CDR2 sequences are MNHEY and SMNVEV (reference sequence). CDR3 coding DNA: TGTGCCAGCAGTCTCTCCCGGTTGGGAGGCTACACCTTC. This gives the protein CASSLSRLGGYTF.

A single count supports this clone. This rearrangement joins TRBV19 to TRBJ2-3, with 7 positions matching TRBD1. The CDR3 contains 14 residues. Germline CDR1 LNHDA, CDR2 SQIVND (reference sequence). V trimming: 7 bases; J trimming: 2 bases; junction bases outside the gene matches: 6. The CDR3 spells CASNLGQDTDTQYF. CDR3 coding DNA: TGTGCCAGTAACCTAGGACAGGACACAGATACGCAGTATTTT. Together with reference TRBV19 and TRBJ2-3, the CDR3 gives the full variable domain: DGGITQSPKYLFRKEGQNVTLSCEQNLNHDAMYWYRQDPGQGLRLIYYSQIVNDFQKGDIAEGYSVSREKKESFPLTVTSAQKNPTAFYLCASNLGQDTDTQYFGPGTRLTVL.

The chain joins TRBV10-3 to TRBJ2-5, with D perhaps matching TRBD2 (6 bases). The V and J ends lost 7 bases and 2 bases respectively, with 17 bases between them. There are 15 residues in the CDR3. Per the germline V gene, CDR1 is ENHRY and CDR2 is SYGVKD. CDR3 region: CAIIYPSDGQETQYF. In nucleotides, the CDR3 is TGTGCCATCATTTACCCTAGCGACGGTCAAGAGACCCAGTACTTC.

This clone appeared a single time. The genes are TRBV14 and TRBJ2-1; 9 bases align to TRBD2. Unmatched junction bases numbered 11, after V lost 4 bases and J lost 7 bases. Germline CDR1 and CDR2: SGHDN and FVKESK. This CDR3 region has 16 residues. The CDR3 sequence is CASSRVAGDLRNEQFF. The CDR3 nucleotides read TGTGCCAGCAGCCGGGTAGCGGGAGATCTCAGAAATGAGCAGTTCTTC.

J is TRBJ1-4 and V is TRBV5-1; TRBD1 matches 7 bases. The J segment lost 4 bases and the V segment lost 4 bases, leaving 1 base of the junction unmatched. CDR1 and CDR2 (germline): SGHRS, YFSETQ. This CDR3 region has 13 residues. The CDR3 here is CASSRDSNEKLFF. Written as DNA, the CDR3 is TGCGCCAGCAGCCGGGACAGTAATGAAAAACTGTTTTTT.

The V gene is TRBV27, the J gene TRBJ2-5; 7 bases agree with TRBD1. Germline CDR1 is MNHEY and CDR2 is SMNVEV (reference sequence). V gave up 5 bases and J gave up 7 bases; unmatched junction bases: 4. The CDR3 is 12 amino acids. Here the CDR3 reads CASSDRVRTQYF. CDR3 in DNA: TGTGCCAGCAGTGACAGGGTTAGGACCCAGTACTTC.

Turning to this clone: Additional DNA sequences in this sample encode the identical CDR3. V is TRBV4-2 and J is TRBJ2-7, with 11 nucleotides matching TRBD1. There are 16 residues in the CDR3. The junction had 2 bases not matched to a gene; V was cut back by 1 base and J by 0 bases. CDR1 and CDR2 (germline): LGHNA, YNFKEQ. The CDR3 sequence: CASSQAGTGGSYEQYF. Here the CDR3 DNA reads TGTGCCAGCAGCCAAGCGGGGACAGGGGGCTCCTACGAGCAGTACTTC.

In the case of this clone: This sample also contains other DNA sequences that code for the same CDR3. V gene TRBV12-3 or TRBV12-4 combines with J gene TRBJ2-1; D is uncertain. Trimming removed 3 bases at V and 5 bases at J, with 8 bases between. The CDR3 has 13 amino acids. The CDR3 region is CASSFWLHNEQFF. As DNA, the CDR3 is TGTGCCAGCAGTTTTTGGTTACACAATGAGCAGTTCTTC.

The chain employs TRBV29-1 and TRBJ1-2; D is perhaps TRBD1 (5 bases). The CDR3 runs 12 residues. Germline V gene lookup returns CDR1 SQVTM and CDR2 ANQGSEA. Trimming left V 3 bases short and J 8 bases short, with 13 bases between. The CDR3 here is CSVDEGRAGYTF. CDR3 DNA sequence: TGCAGCGTTGACGAGGGCAGGGCAGGCTACACCTTC. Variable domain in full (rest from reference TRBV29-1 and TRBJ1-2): SAVISQKPSRDICQRGTSLTIQCQVDSQVTMMFWYRQQPGQSLTLIATANQGSEATYESGFVIDKFPISRPNLTFSTLTVSNMSPEDSSIYLCSVDEGRAGYTFGSGTRLTVV.

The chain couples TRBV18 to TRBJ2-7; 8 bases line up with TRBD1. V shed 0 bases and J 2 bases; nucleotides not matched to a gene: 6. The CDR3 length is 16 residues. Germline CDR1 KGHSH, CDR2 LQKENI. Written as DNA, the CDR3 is TGTGCCAGCTCACCACCGGGACAGGTTCTTCCCTACGAGCAGTACTTC. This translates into CASSPPGQVLPYEQYF.

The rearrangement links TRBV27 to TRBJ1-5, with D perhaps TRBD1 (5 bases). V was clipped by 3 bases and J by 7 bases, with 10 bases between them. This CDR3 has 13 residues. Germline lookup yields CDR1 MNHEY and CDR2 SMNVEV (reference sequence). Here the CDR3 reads CASSLRGSQPQHF. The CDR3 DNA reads TGTGCCAGCAGTTTGAGGGGATCCCAGCCCCAGCATTTT.

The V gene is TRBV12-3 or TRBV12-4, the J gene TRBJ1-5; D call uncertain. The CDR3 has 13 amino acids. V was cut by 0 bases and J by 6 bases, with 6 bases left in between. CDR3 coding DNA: TGTGCCAGCAGTTTAGCCGGGGTTCAGCCCCAGCATTTT. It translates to CASSLAGVQPQHF.

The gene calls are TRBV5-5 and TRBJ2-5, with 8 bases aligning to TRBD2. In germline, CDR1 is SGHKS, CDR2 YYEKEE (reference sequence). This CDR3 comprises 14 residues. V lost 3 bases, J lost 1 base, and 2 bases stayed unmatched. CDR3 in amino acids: CASSSGTSQETQYF. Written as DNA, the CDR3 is TGTGCCAGCAGCTCCGGGACTAGCCAAGAGACCCAGTACTTC. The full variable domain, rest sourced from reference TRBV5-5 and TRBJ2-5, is DAGVTQSPTHLIKTRGQQVTLRCSPISGHKSVSWYQQVLGQGPQFIFQYYEKEERGRGNFPDRFSARQFPNYSSELNVNALLLGDSALYLCASSSGTSQETQYFGPGTRLLVL.

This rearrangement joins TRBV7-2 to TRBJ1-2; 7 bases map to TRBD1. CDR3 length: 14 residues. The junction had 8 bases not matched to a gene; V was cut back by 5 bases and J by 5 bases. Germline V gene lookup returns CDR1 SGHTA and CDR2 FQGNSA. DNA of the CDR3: TGTGCCAGCAGCAGAGGGGACAGCAGTTATGGCTACACCTTC. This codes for CASSRGDSSYGYTF.

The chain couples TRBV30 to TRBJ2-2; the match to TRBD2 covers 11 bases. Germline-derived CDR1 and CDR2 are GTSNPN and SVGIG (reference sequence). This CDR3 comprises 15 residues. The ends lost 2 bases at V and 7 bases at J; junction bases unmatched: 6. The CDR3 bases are TGTGCCTGGAGTTTAGCGGGAGGGGCAGTCGGGGAGCTGTTTTTT. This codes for CAWSLAGGAVGELFF.

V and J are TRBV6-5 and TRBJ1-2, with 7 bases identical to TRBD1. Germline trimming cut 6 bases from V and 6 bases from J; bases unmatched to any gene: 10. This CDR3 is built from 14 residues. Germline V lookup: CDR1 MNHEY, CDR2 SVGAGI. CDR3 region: CASSRGQVGHGYTF. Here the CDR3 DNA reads TGTGCCAGCAGCAGAGGACAGGTGGGCCATGGCTACACCTTC.

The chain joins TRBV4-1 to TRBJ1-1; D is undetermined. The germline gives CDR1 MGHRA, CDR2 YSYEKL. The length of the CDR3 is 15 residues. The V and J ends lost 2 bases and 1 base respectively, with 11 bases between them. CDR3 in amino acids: CASSQPHLQNTEAFF. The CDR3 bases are TGCGCCAGCAGCCAACCACACCTACAGAACACTGAAGCTTTCTTT.

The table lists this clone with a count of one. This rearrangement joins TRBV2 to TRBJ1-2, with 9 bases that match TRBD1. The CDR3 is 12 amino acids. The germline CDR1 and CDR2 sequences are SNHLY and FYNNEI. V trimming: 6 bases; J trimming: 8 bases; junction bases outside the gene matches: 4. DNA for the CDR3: TGTGCCAGCAGGGGGGACAGGGAAGGCTACACCTTC. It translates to CASRGDREGYTF.

CDR3 protein: CASSYSWLAEETQYF. In nucleotides, the CDR3 is TGTGCCAGCAGTTACTCGTGGCTAGCGGAAGAGACCCAGTACTTC. The V gene is TRBV6-5, the J gene TRBJ2-5, with 7 bases lining up with TRBD2. V was clipped by 0 bases and J by 3 bases; unmatched bases: 4. The CDR3 extends over 15 amino acids. Germline V gene lookup returns CDR1 MNHEY and CDR2 SVGAGI.

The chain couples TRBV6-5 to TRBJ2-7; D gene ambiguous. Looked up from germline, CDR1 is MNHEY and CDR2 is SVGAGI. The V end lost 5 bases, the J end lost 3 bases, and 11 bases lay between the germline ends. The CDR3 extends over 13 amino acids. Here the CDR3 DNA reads TGTGCCAGCAGTAGTAATCCCGACTACGAGCAGTACTTC. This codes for CASSSNPDYEQYF.